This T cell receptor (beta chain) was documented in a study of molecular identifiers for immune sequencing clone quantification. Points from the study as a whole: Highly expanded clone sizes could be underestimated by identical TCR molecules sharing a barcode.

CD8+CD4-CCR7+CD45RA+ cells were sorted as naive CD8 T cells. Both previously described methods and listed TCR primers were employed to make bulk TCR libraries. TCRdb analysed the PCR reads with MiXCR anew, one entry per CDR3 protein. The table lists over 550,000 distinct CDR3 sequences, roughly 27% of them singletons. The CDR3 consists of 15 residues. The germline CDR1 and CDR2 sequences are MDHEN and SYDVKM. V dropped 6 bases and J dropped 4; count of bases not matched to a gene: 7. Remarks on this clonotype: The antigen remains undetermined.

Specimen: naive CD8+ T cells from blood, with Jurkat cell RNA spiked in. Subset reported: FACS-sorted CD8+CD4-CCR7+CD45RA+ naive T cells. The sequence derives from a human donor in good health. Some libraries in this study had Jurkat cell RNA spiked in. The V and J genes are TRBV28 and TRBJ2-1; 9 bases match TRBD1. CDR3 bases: TGTGCCAGCAGCATCGGGACAGGGATATACAATGAGCAGTTCTTC. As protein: CASSIGTGIYNEQFF.